This TCR beta chain was identified in a study of T cells expressing NK-cell markers. Whole-study results and caveats: For about six donors, the dominant NKG2C+ clonotypes made up roughly 1.0-7.0% of their CD8+ T cells. These clonotypes, the leaders elsewhere, also led the CD3+CD56-NKG2C+ fraction in several donors.

UMI-tagged 5'RACE template switching yielded the TCR beta cDNA. TCRdb re-called the 5' RACE reads; every CDR3 protein appears as one record, without DNA. The sample yields about 160,000 distinct CDR3 sequences, of which the top ten take up just over 20%. Worth noting for this clonotype: Its antigen is undetermined.

The CDR3 covers 14 residues. Germline-derived CDR1 and CDR2 are LGHDT and YNNKEL (reference sequence). The sequence came from a man between 18 and 69 years old in good health. The sequenced sample was blood T cells: a sorted CD56 or NKG2C T cell subset, CD4+ or CD8+ T cells, or bulk PBMC T cells (not recorded which). The rearrangement links TRBV3-1 to TRBJ2-5; no DNA is available, so the TRBD1 call from TCRdb remains unchecked. The CDR3 sequence is CASSLRTVQETQYF.